Each of the 10 T cell receptor beta chains below was sequenced from the same sample in a study of T-cell memory formation after mild COVID-19. Using its own MiXCR run on the 5' RACE reads, TCRdb lists one record per CDR3 protein. The table includes 550,000 to 650,000 distinct CDR3 sequences, around 15% detected once. Sequenced sample: PBMCs or a T cell subset sorted from them (not recorded which). The receptors were gathered from an adult woman who had mild COVID-19 (a few samples of this study predate the infection). Cell type and time point are not known.

The gene calls are TRBV6-2 or TRBV6-3 and TRBJ2-1, with a possible D match to TRBD2 (5 bases). The germline CDR1 and CDR2 sequences are MNHEY and SVGEGT. Trimming removed 8 bases at V and 0 bases at J, with 11 bases between. The CDR3 is made up of 14 amino acids. The DNA for the CDR3 is TGTGCCAGCGGAAATGAGGGCTCCTACAATGAGCAGTTCTTC. Its translation is CASGNEGSYNEQFF.

The genes are TRBV15 and TRBJ2-7, with D possibly being TRBD1 or TRBD2 (5 bases each). The CDR3 is made up of 15 amino acids. V was shortened by 1 base and J by 6 bases, with 16 bases between the two germline ends. Germline loops: CDR1 LNHNV, CDR2 YYDKDF (reference sequence). The CDR3 DNA reads as TGTGCCACCAGCAGAGCGGGGCAGGGTTCGGGCGAGCAGTACTTC. Encoded protein: CATSRAGQGSGEQYF.

This clonotype turned up a few times. V usage is TRBV5-1 and J usage is TRBJ1-1; 8 nucleotides align to TRBD1. Per germline, CDR1 SGHRS and CDR2 YFSETQ. J was trimmed by 0 bases and V by 3 bases; bases with no gene match: 4. This CDR3 region has 15 residues. DNA for the CDR3: TGCGCCAGCAGCTGGGGACAGGCCATGAACACTGAAGCTTTCTTT. This translates into CASSWGQAMNTEAFF. The full variable domain, in which reference TRBV5-1 and TRBJ1-1 provide the parts outside the CDR3, is KAGVTQTPRYLIKTRGQQVTLSCSPISGHRSVSWYQQTPGQGLQFLFEYFSETQRNKGNFPGRFSGRQFSNSRSEMNVSTLELGDSALYLCASSWGQAMNTEAFFGQGTRLTVV.

This clonotype was detected only once. The rearrangement links TRBV7-6 to TRBJ2-2; 7 positions match TRBD1. The CDR3 covers 18 residues. Germline V gene data show CDR1 as SGHVS and CDR2 as FNYEAQ. Unmatched junction bases numbered 17, after V lost 4 bases and J lost 6 bases. The chain's CDR3 is CASSSRDRDPIVAGELFF. CDR3 coding DNA: TGTGCCAGCAGCTCCCGAGACAGGGATCCAATTGTAGCCGGGGAGCTGTTTTTT.

This clonotype was picked up many times. CDR3 coding DNA: TGTGCCAGCAGCTCGGGCCTTGCTCAAGAGACCCAGTACTTC. Protein: CASSSGLAQETQYF. The chain couples TRBV7-9 to TRBJ2-5; D call uncertain. CDR1 is SEHNR, CDR2 FQNEAQ, per germline (reference sequence). V dropped 4 bases and J dropped 2 bases, with 11 bases sitting between them. The CDR3 loop spans 14 amino acids.

The chain recombines TRBV20-1 with TRBJ2-3; no clear D. This CDR3 has 14 amino acids. V shed 1 base and J shed 2 bases, with 10 bases lying between them. Per the germline V gene, CDR1 is DFQATT and CDR2 is SNEGSKA (reference sequence). DNA for the CDR3: TGCAGTGCTAGAGCGCCCACCTTCACAGATACGCAGTATTTT. This encodes CSARAPTFTDTQYF.

This clonotype has only a few counts. The chain combines TRBV6-5 with TRBJ2-7; 8 nucleotides line up with TRBD2. V shed 2 bases and J 6 bases; nucleotides not matched to a gene: 6. The germline V gene encodes CDR1 MNHEY and CDR2 SVGAGI. The CDR3 runs to 14 residues. The CDR3 bases are TGTGCCAGCAGTTACGAGGGACTAGTGGGCGAGCAGTACTTC. It encodes CASSYEGLVGEQYF.

The chain recombines TRBV6-1 with TRBJ2-5; a weak D match, TRBD2 (6 bases). Trimming took off 4 bases at V and 4 bases at J, with 13 bases between the two ends. CDR1 MNHNS and CDR2 SASEGT come from the germline V gene. CDR3 length: 14 amino acids. Written as DNA, the CDR3 is TGTGCCAGCAGTGGACGACTAGGTTCAGAGACCCAGTACTTC. Its protein product is CASSGRLGSETQYF.

This clonotype was seen only a few times. Here the CDR3 DNA reads TGCGCCAGCAGCTTGGCCATGAATTCACCCCTCCACTTT. Amino acids: CASSLAMNSPLHF. The V call is TRBV5-1, the J call TRBJ1-6; no clear D gene. The germline V and J ends were trimmed by 0 bases and 7 bases, with 5 bases remaining between them. The CDR3 totals 13 residues. Germline loops: CDR1 SGHRS, CDR2 YFSETQ.

The rearrangement uses TRBV7-2 and TRBJ2-2, with TRBD2 matching over 7 bases. V shed 3 bases and J 7 bases; nucleotides not matched to a gene: 5. Germline values: CDR1 SGHTA, CDR2 FQGNSA. This CDR3 comprises 14 residues. DNA of the CDR3: TGTGCCAGCAGCTTGTCCGGGACTAACGGGGAGCTGTTTTTT. This translates into CASSLSGTNGELFF.